In its sample, the clone carrying this T cell receptor (beta chain) was seen a few times. Its specificity is not known. This record belongs to a study of CD8+ T cells in alopecia areata. Study in general: Those treated were given oral tofacitinib at 5 to 10 mg twice daily.

Extracted RNA was reverse transcribed, and the resulting cDNA served as sequencing template. TCRdb's copy holds only in-frame clones and misses some; the assay was immunoSEQ multiplex PCR. The sample lists about 180,000 clones, roughly half occurring once. V lost 5 bases to trimming and J lost 3 bases; unmatched junction nucleotides: 3. The germline gives CDR1 MNHNY, CDR2 SVGAGI (reference sequence). The CDR3 length is 13 residues. Treatment given: oral pan-JAK inhibitor, 5-10 mg twice daily. The study team obtained lesional scalp punch biopsies and peripheral blood from alopecia areata patients. Study-wide findings and caveats: Scalp and blood retained many expanded lesional clones during tofacitinib. Normal scalp had lower clonality than lesional scalp, with alopecia totalis/universalis lesions showing this most strongly.

Sequencing used CD8+ T cells sorted from blood, obtained around week 54, from a patient treated with tofacitinib. This clonotype was sampled from a human donor with alopecia areata. The chain recombines TRBV6-6 with TRBJ1-1; the match to TRBD1 covers 7 bases. CDR3 coding DNA: TGTGCCAGCAGTCACAGGGGTTACACTGAAGCTTTCTTT. Encoded protein: CASSHRGYTEAFF.